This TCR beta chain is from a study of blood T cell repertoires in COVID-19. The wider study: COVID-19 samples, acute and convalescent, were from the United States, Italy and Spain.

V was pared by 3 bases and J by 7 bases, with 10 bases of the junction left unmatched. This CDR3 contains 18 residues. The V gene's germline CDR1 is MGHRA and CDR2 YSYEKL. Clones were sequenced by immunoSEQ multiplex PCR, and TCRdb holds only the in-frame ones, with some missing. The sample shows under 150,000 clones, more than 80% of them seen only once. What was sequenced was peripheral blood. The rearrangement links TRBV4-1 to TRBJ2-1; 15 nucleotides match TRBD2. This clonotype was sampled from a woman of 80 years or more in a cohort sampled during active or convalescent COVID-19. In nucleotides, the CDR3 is TGCGCCAGCAGCCACTTGGGACTAGCGGGGGGTAGTGAGAATGAGCAGTTCTTC. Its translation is CASSHLGLAGGSENEQFF.